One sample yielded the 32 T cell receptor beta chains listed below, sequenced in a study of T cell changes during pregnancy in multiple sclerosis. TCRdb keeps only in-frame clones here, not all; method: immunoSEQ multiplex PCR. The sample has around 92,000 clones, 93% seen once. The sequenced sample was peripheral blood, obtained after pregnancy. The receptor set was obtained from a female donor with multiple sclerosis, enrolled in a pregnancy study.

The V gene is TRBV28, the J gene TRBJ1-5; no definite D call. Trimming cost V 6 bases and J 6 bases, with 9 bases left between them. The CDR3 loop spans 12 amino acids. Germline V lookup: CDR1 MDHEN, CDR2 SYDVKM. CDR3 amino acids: CASRAGSQPQHF. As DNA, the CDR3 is TGTGCCAGCAGGGCGGGTTCTCAGCCCCAGCATTTT.

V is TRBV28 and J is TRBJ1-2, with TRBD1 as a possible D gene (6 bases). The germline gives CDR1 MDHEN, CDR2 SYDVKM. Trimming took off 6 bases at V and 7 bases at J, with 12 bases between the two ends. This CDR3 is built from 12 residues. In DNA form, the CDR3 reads TGTGCCAGCAGAGATACAGGGAGTGGCTACACCTTC. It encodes CASRDTGSGYTF.

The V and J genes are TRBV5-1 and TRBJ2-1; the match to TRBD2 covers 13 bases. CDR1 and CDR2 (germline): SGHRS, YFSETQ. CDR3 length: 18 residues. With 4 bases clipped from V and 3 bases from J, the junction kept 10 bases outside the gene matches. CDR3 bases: TGCGCCAGCAGCGAGTCCACCGGGACTAGCGGGATCTACAATGAGCAGTTCTTC. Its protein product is CASSESTGTSGIYNEQFF.

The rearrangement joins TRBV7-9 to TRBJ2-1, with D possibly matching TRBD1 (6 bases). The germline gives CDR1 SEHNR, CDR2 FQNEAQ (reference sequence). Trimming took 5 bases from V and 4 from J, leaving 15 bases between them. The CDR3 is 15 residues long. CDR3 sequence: CASSPLGGSYNEQFF. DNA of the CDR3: TGTGCCAGCAGCCCTCTAGGGGGTTCATACAATGAGCAGTTCTTC.

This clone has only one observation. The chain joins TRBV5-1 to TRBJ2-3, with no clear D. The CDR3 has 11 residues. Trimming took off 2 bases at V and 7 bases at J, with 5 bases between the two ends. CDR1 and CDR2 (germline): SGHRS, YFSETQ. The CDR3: CASSFSNTQYF. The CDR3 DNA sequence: TGCGCCAGCAGCTTCTCTAATACGCAGTATTTT.

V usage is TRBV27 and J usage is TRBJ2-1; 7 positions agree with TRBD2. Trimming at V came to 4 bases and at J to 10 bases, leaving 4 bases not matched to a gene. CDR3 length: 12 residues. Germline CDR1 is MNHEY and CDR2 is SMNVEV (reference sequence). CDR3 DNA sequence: TGTGCCAGCAGTTCCCTTAGCGGGGAGCAGTTCTTC. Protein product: CASSSLSGEQFF.

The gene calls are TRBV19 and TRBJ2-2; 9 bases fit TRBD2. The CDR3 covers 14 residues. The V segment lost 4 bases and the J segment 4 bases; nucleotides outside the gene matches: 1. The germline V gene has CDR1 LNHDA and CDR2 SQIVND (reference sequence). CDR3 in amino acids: CASSSSGSTGELFF. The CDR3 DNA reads TGTGCCAGTAGTAGTAGCGGGAGCACCGGGGAGCTGTTTTTT.

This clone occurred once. CDR3 region: CASSLRTLGGETQYF. The CDR3 bases are TGTGCCAGCAGCTTGCGGACCCTAGGGGGTGAGACCCAGTACTTC. This chain uses TRBV5-6 with TRBJ2-5; TRBD1 is a possible D gene (6 bases). CDR1 and CDR2 from the germline V gene are SGHDT and YYEEEE. Trimming left V 1 base short and J 5 bases short, with 15 bases between. This CDR3 is 15 amino acids long.

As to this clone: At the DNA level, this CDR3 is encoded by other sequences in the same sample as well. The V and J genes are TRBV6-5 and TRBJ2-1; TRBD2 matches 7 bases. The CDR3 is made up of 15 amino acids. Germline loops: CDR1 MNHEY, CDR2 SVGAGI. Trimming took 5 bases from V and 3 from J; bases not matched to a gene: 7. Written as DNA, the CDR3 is TGTGCCAGCAGTCCAGGGCTAGCGGTCTACAATGAGCAGTTCTTC. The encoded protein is CASSPGLAVYNEQFF.

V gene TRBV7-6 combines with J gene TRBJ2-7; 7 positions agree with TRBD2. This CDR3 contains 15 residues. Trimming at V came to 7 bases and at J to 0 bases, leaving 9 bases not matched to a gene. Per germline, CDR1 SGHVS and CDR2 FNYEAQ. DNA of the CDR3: TGTGCCAGCACCCGGGAGGCTTCCAGCTCCTACGAGCAGTACTTC. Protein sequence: CASTREASSSYEQYF.

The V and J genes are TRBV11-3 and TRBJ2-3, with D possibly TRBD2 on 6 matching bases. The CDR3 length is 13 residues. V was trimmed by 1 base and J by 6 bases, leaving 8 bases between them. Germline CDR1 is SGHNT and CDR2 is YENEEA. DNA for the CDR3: TGTGCCAGCAGCTTAGGAGGGAGGGATACGCAGTATTTT. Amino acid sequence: CASSLGGRDTQYF. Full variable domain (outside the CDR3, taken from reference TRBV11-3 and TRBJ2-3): EAGVVQSPRYKIIEKKQPVAFWCNPISGHNTLYWYLQNLGQGPELLIRYENEEAVDDSQLPKDRFSAERLKGVDSTLKIQPAELGDSAVYLCASSLGGRDTQYFGPGTRLTVL.

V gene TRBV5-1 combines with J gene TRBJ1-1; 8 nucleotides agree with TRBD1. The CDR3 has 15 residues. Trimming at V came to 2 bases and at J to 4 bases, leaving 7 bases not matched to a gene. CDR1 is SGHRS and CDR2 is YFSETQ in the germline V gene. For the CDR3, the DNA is TGCGCCAGCAGCTTCTCCGGACAGGGAAGCACTGAAGCTTTCTTT. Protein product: CASSFSGQGSTEAFF.

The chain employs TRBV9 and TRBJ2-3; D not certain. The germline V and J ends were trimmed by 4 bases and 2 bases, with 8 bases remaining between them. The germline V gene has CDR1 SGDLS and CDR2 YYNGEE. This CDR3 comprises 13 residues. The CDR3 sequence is CASSSLLTDTQYF. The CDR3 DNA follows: TGTGCCAGCAGCTCCTTACTCACAGATACGCAGTATTTT.

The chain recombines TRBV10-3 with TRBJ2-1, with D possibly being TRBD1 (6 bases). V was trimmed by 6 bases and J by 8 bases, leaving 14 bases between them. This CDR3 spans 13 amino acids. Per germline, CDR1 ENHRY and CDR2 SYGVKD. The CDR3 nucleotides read TGTGCCATCAGACGGACGGACAGCGATGAGCAGTTCTTC. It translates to CAIRRTDSDEQFF.

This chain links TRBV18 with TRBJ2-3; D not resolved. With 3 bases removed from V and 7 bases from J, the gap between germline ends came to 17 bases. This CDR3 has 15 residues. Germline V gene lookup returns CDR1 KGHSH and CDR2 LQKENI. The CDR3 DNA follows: TGTGCCAGCTCACCTAATGCGGTTTCCCCGAATACGCAGTATTTT. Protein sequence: CASSPNAVSPNTQYF.

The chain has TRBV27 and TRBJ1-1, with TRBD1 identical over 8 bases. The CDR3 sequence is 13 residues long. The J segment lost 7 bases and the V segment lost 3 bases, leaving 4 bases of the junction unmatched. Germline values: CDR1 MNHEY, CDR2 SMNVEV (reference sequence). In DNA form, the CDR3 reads TGTGCCAGCAGTTTCAACAGGGGGAGTGAAGCTTTCTTT. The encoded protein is CASSFNRGSEAFF.

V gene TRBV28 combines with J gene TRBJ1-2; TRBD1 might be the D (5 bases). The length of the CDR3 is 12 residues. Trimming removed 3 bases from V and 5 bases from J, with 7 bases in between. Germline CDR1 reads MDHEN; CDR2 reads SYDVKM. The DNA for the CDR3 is TGTGCCAGCAGTTTTACAGGATATGGCTACACCTTC. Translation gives CASSFTGYGYTF.

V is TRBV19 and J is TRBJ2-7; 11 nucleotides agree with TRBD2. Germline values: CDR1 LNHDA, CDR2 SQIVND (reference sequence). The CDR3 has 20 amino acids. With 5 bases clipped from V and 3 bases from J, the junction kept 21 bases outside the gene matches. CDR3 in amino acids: CASSSTRGLAGGISGYEQYF. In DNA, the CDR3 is TGTGCCAGTAGTTCAACCCGGGGTCTAGCGGGAGGAATCTCAGGCTACGAGCAGTACTTC.

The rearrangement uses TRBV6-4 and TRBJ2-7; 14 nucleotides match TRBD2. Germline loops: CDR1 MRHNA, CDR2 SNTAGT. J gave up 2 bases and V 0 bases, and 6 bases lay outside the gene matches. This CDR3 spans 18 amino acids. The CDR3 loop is CASSDSILTSGRAYEQYF. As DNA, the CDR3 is TGTGCCAGCAGTGACTCGATTTTGACTAGCGGGAGGGCCTACGAGCAGTACTTC.

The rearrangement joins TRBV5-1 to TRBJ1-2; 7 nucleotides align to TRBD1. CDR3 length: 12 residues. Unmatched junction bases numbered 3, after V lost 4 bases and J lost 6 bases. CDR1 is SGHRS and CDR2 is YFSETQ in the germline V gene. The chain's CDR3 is CASSQDRDGYTF. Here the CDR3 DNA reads TGCGCCAGCAGCCAAGACAGGGATGGCTACACCTTC.

CDR3 in amino acids: CASSTYRQGGTEAFF. The DNA for the CDR3 is TGCGCCAGCAGCACCTACCGACAGGGAGGCACTGAAGCTTTCTTT. The chain links TRBV5-1 to TRBJ1-1; 7 nucleotides line up with TRBD1. Germline V gene data show CDR1 as SGHRS and CDR2 as YFSETQ. There are 15 residues in the CDR3. J was trimmed by 4 bases and V by 4 bases; bases with no gene match: 10.

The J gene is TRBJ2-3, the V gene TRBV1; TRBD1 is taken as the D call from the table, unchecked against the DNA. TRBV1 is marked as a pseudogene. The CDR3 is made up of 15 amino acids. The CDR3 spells CTSSQAGPCTDTQYF. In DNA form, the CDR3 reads TGCACCAGCAGCCAAGCAGGGCCTTGCACAGATACGCAGTATTTT.

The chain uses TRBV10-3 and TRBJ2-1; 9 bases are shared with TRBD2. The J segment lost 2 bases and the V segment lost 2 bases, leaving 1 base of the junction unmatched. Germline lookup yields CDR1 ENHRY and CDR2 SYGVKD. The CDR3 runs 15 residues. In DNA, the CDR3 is TGTGCCATCAGTGAGATAGCGGGAGCCTACAATGAGCAGTTCTTC. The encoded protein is CAISEIAGAYNEQFF.

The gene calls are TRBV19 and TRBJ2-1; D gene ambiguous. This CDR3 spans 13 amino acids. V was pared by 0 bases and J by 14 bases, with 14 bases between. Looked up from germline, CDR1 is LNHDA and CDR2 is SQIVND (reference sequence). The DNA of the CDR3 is TGTGCCAGTAGTATAGAGTTCGGGTCCCGGGAGTTCTTC. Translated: CASSIEFGSREFF.

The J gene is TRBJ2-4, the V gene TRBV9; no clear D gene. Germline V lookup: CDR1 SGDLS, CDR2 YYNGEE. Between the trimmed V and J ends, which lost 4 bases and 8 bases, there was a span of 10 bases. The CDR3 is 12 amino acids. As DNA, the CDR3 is TGTGCCAGCAGCCCCGTGTCCGACATTCAGTACTTC. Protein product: CASSPVSDIQYF.

The CDR3: CASSLIGGELFF. The CDR3, as DNA: TGTGCCAGCAGTTTGATCGGCGGGGAGCTGTTTTTT. This sequence joins TRBV27 and TRBJ2-2; D gene ambiguous. The germline V gene has CDR1 MNHEY and CDR2 SMNVEV (reference sequence). V was shortened by 3 bases and J by 7 bases, with 6 bases between the two germline ends. This CDR3 spans 12 amino acids.

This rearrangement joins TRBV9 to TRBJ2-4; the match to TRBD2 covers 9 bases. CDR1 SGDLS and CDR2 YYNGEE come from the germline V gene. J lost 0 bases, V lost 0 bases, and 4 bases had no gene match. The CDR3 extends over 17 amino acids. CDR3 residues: CASSVDPSGIAKNIQYF. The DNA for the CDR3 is TGTGCCAGCAGCGTAGACCCTAGCGGGATAGCCAAAAACATTCAGTACTTC.

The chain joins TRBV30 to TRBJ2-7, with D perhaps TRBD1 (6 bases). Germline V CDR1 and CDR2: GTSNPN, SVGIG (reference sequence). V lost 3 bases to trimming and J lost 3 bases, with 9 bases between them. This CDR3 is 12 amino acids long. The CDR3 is CAWRTQGYEQYF. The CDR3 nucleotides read TGTGCCTGGAGAACACAGGGCTACGAGCAGTACTTC.

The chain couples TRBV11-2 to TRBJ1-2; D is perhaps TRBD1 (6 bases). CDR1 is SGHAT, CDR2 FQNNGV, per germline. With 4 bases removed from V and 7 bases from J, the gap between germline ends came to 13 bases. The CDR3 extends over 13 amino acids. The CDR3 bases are TGTGCCAGCAGCTCGTACAGGGATGTTGGCTACACCTTC. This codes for CASSSYRDVGYTF. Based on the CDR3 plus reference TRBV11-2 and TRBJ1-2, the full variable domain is EAGVAQSPRYKIIEKRQSVAFWCNPISGHATLYWYQQILGQGPKLLIQFQNNGVVDDSQLPKDRFSAERLKGVDSTLKIQPAKLEDSAVYLCASSSYRDVGYTFGSGTRLTVV.

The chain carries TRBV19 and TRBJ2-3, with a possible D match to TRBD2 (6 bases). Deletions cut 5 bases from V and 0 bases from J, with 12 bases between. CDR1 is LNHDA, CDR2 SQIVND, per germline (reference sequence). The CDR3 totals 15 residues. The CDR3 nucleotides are TGTGCCAGTAGTGTAACGGGACTTAGCACAGATACGCAGTATTTT. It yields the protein CASSVTGLSTDTQYF.

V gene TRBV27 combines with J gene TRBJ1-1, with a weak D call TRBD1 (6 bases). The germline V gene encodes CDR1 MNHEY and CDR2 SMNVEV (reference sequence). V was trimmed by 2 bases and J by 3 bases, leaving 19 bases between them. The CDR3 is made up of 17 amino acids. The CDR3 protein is CASSLRGGRVWYTEAFF. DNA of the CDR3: TGTGCCAGCAGTTTAAGGGGGGGCAGGGTATGGTACACTGAAGCTTTCTTT.

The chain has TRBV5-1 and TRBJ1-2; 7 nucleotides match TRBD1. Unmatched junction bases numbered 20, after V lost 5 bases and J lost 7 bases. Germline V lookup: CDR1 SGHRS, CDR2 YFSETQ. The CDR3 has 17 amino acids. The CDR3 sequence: CASSLDFGVRGQGGYTF. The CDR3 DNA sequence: TGCGCCAGCAGTCTTGATTTTGGAGTGAGGGGGCAGGGTGGCTACACCTTC.